This T cell receptor (beta chain) is from a study of a mutant IDH1 vaccine in newly diagnosed glioma. As for the study in general: At week 47 came visit V13, while visit V12 had come at week 35.

On this clone itself: Its specificity is unknown.

General study results and limits: Across multiple MHC alleles, 90% to 95% of patients had vaccine-induced responses.

Specified time point: week 35, safety follow-up. Topical imiquimod accompanied each vaccine dose, which consisted of 300 ug of mutant IDH1 20-mer peptide. The donors had new WHO grade 3 or 4 astrocytomas; these were IDH1-mutant and ATRX-lost. V was shortened by 5 bases and J by 1 base, with 11 bases between the two germline ends. Germline V CDR1 and CDR2: GTSNPN, SVGIG (reference sequence). There are 13 residues in the CDR3. Clones were sequenced by immunoSEQ multiplex PCR, and TCRdb holds only the in-frame ones, with some missing. The table shows tens of thousands of clones, with over 65% occurring only once.

The starting material was PBMCs, obtained from a glioma patient whose treatment included an IDH1 peptide vaccine. The rearrangement links TRBV30 to TRBJ1-1; D is perhaps TRBD1 (5 bases). This TCR came from a woman between 40 and 50 years old with glioma. The CDR3 DNA reads TGTGCCTGGGTGGGGGGTGGGAACACTGAAGCTTTCTTT. It yields the protein CAWVGGGNTEAFF.